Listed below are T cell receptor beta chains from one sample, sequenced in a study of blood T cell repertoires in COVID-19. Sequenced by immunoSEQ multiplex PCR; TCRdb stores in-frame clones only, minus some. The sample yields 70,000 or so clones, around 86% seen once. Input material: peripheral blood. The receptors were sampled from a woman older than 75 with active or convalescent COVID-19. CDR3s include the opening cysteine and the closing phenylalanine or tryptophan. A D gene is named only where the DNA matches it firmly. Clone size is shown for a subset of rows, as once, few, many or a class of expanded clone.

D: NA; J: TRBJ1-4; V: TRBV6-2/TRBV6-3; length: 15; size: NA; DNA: TGTGCCAGCAGTTACTCGCAGGTGCCTAATGAAAAACTGTTTTTT; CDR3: CASSYSQVPNEKLFF
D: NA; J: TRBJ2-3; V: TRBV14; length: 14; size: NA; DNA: TGTGCCAGCAGCCAAGAATCGTACATCTATACGCAGTATTTT; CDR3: CASSQESYIYTQYF
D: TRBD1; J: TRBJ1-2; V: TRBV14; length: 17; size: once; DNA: TGTGCCAGCAGCCATGGGGACCGGACAGGGAGTATCTATGGCTACACCTTC; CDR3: CASSHGDRTGSIYGYTF
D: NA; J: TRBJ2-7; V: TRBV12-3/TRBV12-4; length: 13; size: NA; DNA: TGTGCCAGCAGTTTAGCGGGCAGCTACGAGCAGTACTTC; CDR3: CASSLAGSYEQYF
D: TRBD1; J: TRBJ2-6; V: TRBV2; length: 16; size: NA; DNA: TGTGCCAGCAGTCAGGACAGGGGGCTAGGGGCCAACGTCCTGACTTTC; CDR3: CASSQDRGLGANVLTF
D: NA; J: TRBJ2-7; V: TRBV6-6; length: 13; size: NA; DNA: TGTGCCAGCAGCGATCAGGGTGGGTACGAGCAGTACTTC; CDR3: CASSDQGGYEQYF
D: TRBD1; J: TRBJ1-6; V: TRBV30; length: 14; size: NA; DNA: TGTGCCTGGAGCGGAGGACAGGGCAATTCACCCCTCCACTTT; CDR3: CAWSGGQGNSPLHF
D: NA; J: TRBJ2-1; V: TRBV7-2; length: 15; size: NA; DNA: TGTGCCAGCAGCTCGGGGTGGAATAGGGACAATGAGCAGTTCTTC; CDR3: CASSSGWNRDNEQFF
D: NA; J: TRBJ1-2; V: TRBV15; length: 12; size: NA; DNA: TGTGCCACCAGCAGAGGACAGGATGGCTACACCTTC; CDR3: CATSRGQDGYTF
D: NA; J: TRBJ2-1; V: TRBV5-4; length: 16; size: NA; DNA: TGTGCCAGCAGCTTGGGCGGGGCTAGCTCCTACAATGAGCAGTTCTTC; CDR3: CASSLGGASSYNEQFF
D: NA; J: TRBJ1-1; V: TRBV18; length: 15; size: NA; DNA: TGTGCCAGCTCACCTAACCCAGGGGCGGACACTGAAGCTTTCTTT; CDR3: CASSPNPGADTEAFF
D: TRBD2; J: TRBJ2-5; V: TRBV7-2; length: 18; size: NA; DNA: TGTGCCAGCAGCTCAGTGACTAGCGGGGGGACGTTGGGAGAGACCCAGTACTTC; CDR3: CASSSVTSGGTLGETQYF
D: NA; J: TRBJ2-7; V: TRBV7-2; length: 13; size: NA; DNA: TGTGCCAGCAGCTTACAGGGGGGTTACGAGCAGTACTTC; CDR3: CASSLQGGYEQYF
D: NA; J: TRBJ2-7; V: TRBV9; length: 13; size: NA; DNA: TGTGCCAGCAGCGTTAGGGGCCAGGGAGAGCAGTACTTC; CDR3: CASSVRGQGEQYF
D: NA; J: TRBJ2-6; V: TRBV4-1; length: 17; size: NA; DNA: TGCGCCAGCAGCCAAGTTCATACTGTGGTTGGGGCCAACGTCCTGACTTTC; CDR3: CASSQVHTVVGANVLTF
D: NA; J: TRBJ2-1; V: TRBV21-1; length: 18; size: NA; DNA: TGTGCCAGCACCGAACGGACTCCATCCCCGGCAATCTACAATGAGCAGTTCTTC; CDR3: CASTERTPSPAIYNEQFF
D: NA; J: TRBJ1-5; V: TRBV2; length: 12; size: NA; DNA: TGTGCCAGCAGCTACAGGAATCAGCCCCAGCATTTT; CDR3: CASSYRNQPQHF
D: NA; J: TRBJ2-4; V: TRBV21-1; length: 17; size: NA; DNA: TGTGCCAGCAGCACAACTAGGGCCTGCAGGACCAAAAACATTCAGTACTTC; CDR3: CASSTTRACRTKNIQYF
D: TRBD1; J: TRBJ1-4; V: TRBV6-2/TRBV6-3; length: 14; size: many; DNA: TGTGCCAGCAGTTCGGACAGGGGCGATGAAAAACTGTTTTTT; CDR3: CASSSDRGDEKLFF
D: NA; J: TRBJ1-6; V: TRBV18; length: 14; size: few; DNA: TGTGCCAGCTCACGCATGGACAACGGTTCACCCCTCCACTTT; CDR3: CASSRMDNGSPLHF
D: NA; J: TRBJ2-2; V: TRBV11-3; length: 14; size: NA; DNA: TGTGCCAGCAGCCGAACACGGAACACCGGGGAGCTGTTTTTT; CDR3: CASSRTRNTGELFF
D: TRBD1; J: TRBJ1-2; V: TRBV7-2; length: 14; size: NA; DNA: TGTGCCAGCAGCCTAGGACAGGGTTGGAATGGCTACACCTTC; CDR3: CASSLGQGWNGYTF
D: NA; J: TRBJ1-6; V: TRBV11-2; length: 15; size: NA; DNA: TGTGCCAGCAGCTTAGCAGGCGTCGTGGGTTCACCCCTCCACTTT; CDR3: CASSLAGVVGSPLHF
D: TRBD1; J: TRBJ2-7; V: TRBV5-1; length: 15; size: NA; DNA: TGCGCCAGCAGCTCGGGACAGGATCTATCCTACGAGCAGTACTTC; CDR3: CASSSGQDLSYEQYF
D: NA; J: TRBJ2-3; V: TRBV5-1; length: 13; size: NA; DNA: TGCGCCAGCAGCGGCGGTAGCACAGATACGCAGTATTTT; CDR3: CASSGGSTDTQYF
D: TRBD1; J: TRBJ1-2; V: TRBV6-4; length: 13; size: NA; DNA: TGTGCCAGCAGTTCGGACAGGGGCTATGGCTACACCTTC; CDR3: CASSSDRGYGYTF
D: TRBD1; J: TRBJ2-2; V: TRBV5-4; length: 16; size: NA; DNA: TGTGCCAGCAGCTTGCCTCGGACAGGGGACACCGGGGAGCTGTTTTTT; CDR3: CASSLPRTGDTGELFF
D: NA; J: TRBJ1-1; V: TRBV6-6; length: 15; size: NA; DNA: TGTGCCAGCAGTTACATGGATGGGGGGGACACTGAAGCTTTCTTT; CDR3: CASSYMDGGDTEAFF
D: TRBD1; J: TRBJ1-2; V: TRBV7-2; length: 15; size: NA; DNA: TGTGCCAGCAGCACCCCGGGACAGCTGTTCCATGGCTACACCTTC; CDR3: CASSTPGQLFHGYTF
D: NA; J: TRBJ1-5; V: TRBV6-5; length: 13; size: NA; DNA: TGTGCCAGCAGTTATCTCGGCGGACAGCCCCAGCATTTT; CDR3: CASSYLGGQPQHF
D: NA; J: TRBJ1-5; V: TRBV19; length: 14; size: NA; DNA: TGTGCCAGTTCGTCTCGTCTGTCCGATCAGCCCCAGCATTTT; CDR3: CASSSRLSDQPQHF
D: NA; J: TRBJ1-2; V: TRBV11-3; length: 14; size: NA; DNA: TGTGCCAGCAGGTACAGAAAAACTAACTATGGCTACACCTTC; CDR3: CASRYRKTNYGYTF
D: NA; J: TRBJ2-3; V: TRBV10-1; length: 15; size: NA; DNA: TGCGCCAGCAGTGACGCGGGGGCTAGCACAGATACGCAGTATTTT; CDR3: CASSDAGASTDTQYF
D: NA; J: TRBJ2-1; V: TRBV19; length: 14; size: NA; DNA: TGTGCCAGTAGTATTTCCCCTAGATTCCATGAGCAGTTCTTC; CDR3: CASSISPRFHEQFF
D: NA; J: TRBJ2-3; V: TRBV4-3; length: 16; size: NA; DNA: TGCGCCAGCAGCCAAAGGTCCAGGGGTGGCACAGATACGCAGTATTTT; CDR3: CASSQRSRGGTDTQYF
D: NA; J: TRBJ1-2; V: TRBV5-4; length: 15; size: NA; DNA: TGTGCCAGCAGCTTGAGGGGGGGGATTAACTATGGCTACACCTTC; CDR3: CASSLRGGINYGYTF
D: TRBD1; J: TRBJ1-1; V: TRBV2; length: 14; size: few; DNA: TGTGCCAGCAGCAAGGACAGGGGGGTCAGCAAAGCTTTCTTT; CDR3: CASSKDRGVSKAFF
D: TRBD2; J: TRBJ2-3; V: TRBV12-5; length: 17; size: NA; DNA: TGTGCTAGTGGTCCGCCAGGAGCGGGGGGGCTTGGAGATACGCAGTATTTT; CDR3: CASGPPGAGGLGDTQYF
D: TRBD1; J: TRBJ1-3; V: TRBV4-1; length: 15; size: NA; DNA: TGCGCCAGCAGCCCCCACAGGGGGCCTGGAAACACCATATATTTT; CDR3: CASSPHRGPGNTIYF
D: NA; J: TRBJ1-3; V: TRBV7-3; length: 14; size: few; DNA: TGTGCCAGCAGCCTAGGGGGACCGGGAAACACCATATATTTT; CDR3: CASSLGGPGNTIYF
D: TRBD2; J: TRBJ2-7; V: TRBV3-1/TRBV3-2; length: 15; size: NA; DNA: TGTGCCAGCAGCCGCCTCCTAGCGGGGATGAACGAGCAGTACTTC; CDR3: CASSRLLAGMNEQYF
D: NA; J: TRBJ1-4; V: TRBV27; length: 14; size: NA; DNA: TGTGCCAGCAGTTTCGGGAGGGCTAATGAAAAACTGTTTTTT; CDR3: CASSFGRANEKLFF
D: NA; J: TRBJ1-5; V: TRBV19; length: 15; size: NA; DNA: TGTGCCAGTAGTATAGACCAGGGGAACAATCAGCCCCAGCATTTT; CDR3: CASSIDQGNNQPQHF
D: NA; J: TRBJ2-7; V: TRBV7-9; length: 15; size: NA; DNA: TGTGCCAGCAGCCCTACAGGGTTGGCATCCTACGAGCAGTACTTC; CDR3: CASSPTGLASYEQYF
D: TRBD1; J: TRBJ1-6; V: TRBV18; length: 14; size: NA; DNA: TGTGCCAGCTCACCAGGGACAGGGGATTCACCCCTCCACTTT; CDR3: CASSPGTGDSPLHF